This entry features one TCR beta chain sequence. This record belongs to a study of human T cells and chemical hapten exposure. Study overall: Per-sample variation in TCR yield stemmed mainly from small pooled library volume differences.

TCRdb independently ran MiXCR on the RACE reads; one entry per CDR3 protein. Of around 110,000 distinct CDR3 sequences in the sample, roughly an eighth were seen once. Time point: patch test 1, 2 weeks after DPC sensitization. The treatment was: therapeutic diphenylcyclopropenone sensitization with weekly scalp DPC. Blood draws came before every patch-test application. The CDR3 covers 12 residues. V was cut by 3 bases and J by 4 bases, with 9 bases left in between. The germline gives CDR1 DFQATT, CDR2 SNEGSKA (reference sequence). The clonotype originates from a woman in her forties or fifties with alopecia areata. Some clones in this sample may be carry-over from other donors' samples. The chain recombines TRBV20-1 with TRBJ2-5; no reliable D call. The sample here was whole blood, taken in connection with sensitization to the hapten diphenylcyclopropenone (DPC). For the CDR3, the DNA is TGCAGTGCTAGGGGTCCGGGAGAGACCCAGTACTTC. Protein product: CSARGPGETQYF.